One sample yielded the 4 T cell receptor beta chains listed below, sequenced in a study of shared clonotypes between healthy human individuals. Generated by immunoSEQ multiplex PCR, the TCRdb table keeps only in-frame clones and is missing some. The repertoire consists of some 900,000 clones, with about 80% occurring once and the leading ten covering about 1.5%. The sequenced material came from memory CD4+ T cells sorted from blood. Subset in this sample: CD45RA-negative fraction. These receptors were collected from a man younger than 35 in good health.

The CDR3 loop reads CASSSQARSDQPQHF. The CDR3 coding sequence is TGTGCCAGCAGCTCCCAGGCGAGGTCAGATCAGCCCCAGCATTTT. The rearrangement uses TRBV5-5 and TRBJ1-5; D call uncertain. Germline V gene sequence: CDR1 SGHKS, CDR2 YYEKEE (reference sequence). V lost 3 bases and J 5 bases, leaving 15 bases between the germline ends. The CDR3 sequence is 15 residues long.

This chain uses TRBV10-2 with TRBJ1-5; a weak D match, TRBD1 (6 bases). This CDR3 is 14 amino acids long. Germline-derived CDR1 and CDR2 are WSHSY and SAAADI. V gave up 9 bases and J gave up 1 base, with 13 bases separating them. In nucleotides, the CDR3 is TGCGCCAGTCATACAGGGAGGAGCAATCAGCCCCAGCATTTT. Its translation is CASHTGRSNQPQHF.

This clone was observed a handful of times. This sequence joins TRBV30 and TRBJ1-1; D remains unclear. CDR1 is GTSNPN and CDR2 is SVGIG in the germline V gene (reference sequence). This CDR3 spans 12 amino acids. Between the trimmed V and J ends, which lost 5 bases and 0 bases, there was a span of 7 bases. DNA for the CDR3: TGTGCCTGGCAACAGTTGAACACTGAAGCTTTCTTT. The encoded protein is CAWQQLNTEAFF.

This clone was found a few times. The V call is TRBV21-1, the J call TRBJ2-2; the table gives TRBD1 as D, unverified against the DNA. TRBV21-1 constitutes a pseudogene. The CDR3 runs to 15 residues. This chain's CDR3 is CASTFTGRTTGELFF. In DNA, the CDR3 is TGTGCCAGCACCTTCACAGGGAGAACCACCGGGGAGCTGTTTTTT.